This T cell receptor beta chain came from a study of blood T cell repertoires in COVID-19. Study details: Nucleic acid was either cDNA or gDNA, and it came from T cells, B-cell-depleted T cells, or PBMCs.

TCRdb's copy holds only in-frame clones and misses some; the assay was immunoSEQ multiplex PCR. The sample includes roughly 180,000 clones, roughly 79% of them seen just once. V shed 7 bases and J shed 0 bases, with 9 bases lying between them. CDR1 is MNHEY, CDR2 SVGAGI, per germline. There are 13 residues in the CDR3. V gene TRBV6-5 combines with J gene TRBJ1-1; D gene uncertain. This sequence originates from a woman between 35 and 50 years old with COVID-19, enrolled during active disease. Sequenced: peripheral blood. The CDR3, as DNA: TGTGCCAGCAACCGGGTCCTGAACACTGAAGCTTTCTTT. It encodes CASNRVLNTEAFF.